The present entry profiles one TCR beta chain with its context. Antigen unknown. This entry belongs to a study of cytomegalovirus exposure and HLA in healthy donors. Study-wide results and limits: Reports described diagnosis of cytomegalovirus status by the classifier as highly specific and sensitive. Earlier findings revealed that most TCR beta V segments proved productive either about 87% or about 30% of the time.

Primers included in the PCR were 60 Vbeta and 13 Jbeta primers. Assay: immunoSEQ multiplex PCR; the TCRdb copy retains only in-frame clones and omits some. The sample carries around 280,000 clones, about 87% recorded once. Germline lookup yields CDR1 WNHNN and CDR2 SYGVQD (reference sequence). The CDR3 length is 14 residues. V lost 2 bases and J lost 7, with 14 bases in between. The sequencing input was PBMCs. The chain links TRBV10-1 to TRBJ1-1; weak D call: TRBD1 (6 bases). The sequence was collected from a woman under 30 in good health and CMV-seronegative. The CDR3 DNA reads TGCGCCAGCAGTGAGCAGGGGTTGGATGATGAAGCTTTCTTT. This encodes CASSEQGLDDEAFF.